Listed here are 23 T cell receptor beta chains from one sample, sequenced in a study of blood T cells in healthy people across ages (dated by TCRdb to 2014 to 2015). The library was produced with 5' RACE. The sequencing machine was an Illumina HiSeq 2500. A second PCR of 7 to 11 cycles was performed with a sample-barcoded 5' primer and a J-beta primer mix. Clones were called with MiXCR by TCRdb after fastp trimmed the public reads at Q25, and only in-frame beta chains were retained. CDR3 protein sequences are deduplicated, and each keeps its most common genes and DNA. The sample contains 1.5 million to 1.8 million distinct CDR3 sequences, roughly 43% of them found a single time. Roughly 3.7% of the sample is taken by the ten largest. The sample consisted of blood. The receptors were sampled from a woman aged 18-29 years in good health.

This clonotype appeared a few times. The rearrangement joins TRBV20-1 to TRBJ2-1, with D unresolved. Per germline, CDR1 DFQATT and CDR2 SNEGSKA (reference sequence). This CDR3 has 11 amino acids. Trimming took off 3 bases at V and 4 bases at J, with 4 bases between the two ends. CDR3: CSASQYNEQFF. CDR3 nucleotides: TGCAGTGCTAGTCAATACAATGAGCAGTTCTTC.

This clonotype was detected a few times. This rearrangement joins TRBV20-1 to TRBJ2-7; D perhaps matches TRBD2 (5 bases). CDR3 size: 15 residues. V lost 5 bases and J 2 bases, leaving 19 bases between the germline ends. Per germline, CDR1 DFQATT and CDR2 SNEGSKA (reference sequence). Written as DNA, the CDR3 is TGCAGTGCTCCCTCTGGAGGTCTTCTGGCCTACGAGCAGTACTTC. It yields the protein CSAPSGGLLAYEQYF.

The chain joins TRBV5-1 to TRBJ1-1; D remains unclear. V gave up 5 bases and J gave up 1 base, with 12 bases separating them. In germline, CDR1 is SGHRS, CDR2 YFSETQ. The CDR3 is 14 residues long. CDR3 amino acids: CASSESQRNTEAFF. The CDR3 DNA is TGCGCCAGCAGTGAATCCCAGAGGAACACTGAAGCTTTCTTT.

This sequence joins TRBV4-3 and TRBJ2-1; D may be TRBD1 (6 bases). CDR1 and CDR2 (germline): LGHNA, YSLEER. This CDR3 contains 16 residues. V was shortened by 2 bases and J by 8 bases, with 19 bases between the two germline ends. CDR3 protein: CASSQRTLTGFDEQFF. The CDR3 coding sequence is TGCGCCAGCAGCCAACGTACGCTAACAGGGTTCGATGAGCAGTTCTTC.

CDR3 sequence: CSARHPSGGSYNEQFF. The CDR3 DNA sequence: TGCAGTGCTAGACATCCTAGCGGAGGCTCCTACAATGAGCAGTTCTTC. This chain joins TRBV20-1 and TRBJ2-1; 7 positions agree with TRBD2. The CDR3 consists of 16 residues. Trimming cost V 2 bases and J 0 bases; bases outside gene matches: 7. Per the germline V gene, CDR1 is DFQATT and CDR2 is SNEGSKA (reference sequence).

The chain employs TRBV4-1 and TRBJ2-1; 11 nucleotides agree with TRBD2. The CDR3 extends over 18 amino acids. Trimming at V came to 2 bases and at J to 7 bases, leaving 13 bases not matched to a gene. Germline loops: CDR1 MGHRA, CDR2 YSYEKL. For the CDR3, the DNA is TGCGCCAGCAGCCAATGGCAAGCCGGGACTAGCGGAGATAATGAGCAGTTCTTC. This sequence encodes CASSQWQAGTSGDNEQFF.

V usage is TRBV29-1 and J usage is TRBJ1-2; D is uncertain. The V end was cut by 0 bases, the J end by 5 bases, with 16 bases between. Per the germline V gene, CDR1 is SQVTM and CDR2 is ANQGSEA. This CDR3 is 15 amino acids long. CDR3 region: CSVEDPPGGKYGYTF. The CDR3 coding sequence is TGCAGCGTTGAAGATCCCCCAGGCGGGAAGTATGGCTACACCTTC.

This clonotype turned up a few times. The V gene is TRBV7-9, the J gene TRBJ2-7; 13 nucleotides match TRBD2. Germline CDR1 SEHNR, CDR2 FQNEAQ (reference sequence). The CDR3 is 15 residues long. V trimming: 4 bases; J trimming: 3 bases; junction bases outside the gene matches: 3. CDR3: CASSSWTSGGYEQYF. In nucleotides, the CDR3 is TGTGCCAGCAGCTCGTGGACTAGCGGGGGCTACGAGCAGTACTTC.

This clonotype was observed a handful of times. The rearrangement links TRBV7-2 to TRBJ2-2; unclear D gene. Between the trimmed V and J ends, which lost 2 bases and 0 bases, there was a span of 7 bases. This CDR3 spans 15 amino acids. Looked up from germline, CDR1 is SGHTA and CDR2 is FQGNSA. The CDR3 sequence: CASSLRRPNTGELFF. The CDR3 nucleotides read TGTGCCAGCAGCTTAAGGCGGCCGAACACCGGGGAGCTGTTTTTT.

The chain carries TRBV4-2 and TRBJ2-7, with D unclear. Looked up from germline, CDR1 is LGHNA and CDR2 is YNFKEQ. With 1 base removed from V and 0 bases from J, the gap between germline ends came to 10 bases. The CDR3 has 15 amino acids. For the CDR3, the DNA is TGTGCCAGCAGCCAAGGGTCGTCGGTCTCCTACGAGCAGTACTTC. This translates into CASSQGSSVSYEQYF.

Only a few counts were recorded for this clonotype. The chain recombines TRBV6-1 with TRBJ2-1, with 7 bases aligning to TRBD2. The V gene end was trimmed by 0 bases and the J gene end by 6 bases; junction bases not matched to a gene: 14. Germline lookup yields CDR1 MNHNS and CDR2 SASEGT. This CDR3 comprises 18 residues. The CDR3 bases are TGTGCCAGCAGTGAAGCATTCGGGCTAGCGGTTACGACCAATGAGCAGTTCTTC. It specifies CASSEAFGLAVTTNEQFF.

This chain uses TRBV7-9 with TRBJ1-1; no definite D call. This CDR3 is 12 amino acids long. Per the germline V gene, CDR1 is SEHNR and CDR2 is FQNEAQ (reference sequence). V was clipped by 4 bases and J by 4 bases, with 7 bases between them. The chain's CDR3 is CASSSPVTEAFF. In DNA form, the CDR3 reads TGTGCCAGCAGCTCCCCCGTCACTGAAGCTTTCTTT.

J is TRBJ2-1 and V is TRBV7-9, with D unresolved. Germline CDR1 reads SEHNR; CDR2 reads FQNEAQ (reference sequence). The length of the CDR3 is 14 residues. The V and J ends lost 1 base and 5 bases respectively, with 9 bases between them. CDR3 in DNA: TGTGCCAGCAGCTTAGTGTACTGGGACAATGAGCAGTTCTTC. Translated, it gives CASSLVYWDNEQFF.

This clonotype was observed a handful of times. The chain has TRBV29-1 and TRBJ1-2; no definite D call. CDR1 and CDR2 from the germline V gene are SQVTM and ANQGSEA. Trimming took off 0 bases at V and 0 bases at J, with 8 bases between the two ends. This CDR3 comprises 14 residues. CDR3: CSVEDDQANYGYTF. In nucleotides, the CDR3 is TGCAGCGTTGAAGATGACCAAGCTAACTATGGCTACACCTTC.

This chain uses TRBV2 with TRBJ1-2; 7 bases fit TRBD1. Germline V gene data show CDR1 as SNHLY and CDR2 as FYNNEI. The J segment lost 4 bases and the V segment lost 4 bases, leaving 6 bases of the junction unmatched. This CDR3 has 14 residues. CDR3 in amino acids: CASSGQGGIYGYTF. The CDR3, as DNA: TGTGCCAGCAGTGGTCAGGGGGGGATCTATGGCTACACCTTC.

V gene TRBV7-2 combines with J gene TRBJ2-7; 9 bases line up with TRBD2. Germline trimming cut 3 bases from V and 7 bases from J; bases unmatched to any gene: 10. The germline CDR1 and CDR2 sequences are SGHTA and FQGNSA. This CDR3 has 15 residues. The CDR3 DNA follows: TGTGCCAGCAGCTTGTTTGGACTAGCGATGGATGAGCAGTACTTC. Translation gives CASSLFGLAMDEQYF.

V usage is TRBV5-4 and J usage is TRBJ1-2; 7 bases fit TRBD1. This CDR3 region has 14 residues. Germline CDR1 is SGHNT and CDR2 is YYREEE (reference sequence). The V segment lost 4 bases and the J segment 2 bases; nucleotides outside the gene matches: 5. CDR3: CASSMGQSNYGYTF. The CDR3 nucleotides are TGTGCCAGCAGCATGGGACAGTCAAACTATGGCTACACCTTC.

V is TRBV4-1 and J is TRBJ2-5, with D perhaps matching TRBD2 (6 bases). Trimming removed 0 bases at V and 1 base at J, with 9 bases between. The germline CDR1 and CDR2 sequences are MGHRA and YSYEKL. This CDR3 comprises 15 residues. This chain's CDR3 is CASSQDRTTQETQYF. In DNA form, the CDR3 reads TGCGCCAGCAGCCAAGATCGGACTACCCAAGAGACCCAGTACTTC.

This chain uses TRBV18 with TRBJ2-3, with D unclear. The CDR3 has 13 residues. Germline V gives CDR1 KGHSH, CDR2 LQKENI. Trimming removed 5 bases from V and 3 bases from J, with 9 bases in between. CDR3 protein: CASSEVLTDTQYF. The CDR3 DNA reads TGTGCCAGCTCAGAAGTACTGACAGATACGCAGTATTTT.

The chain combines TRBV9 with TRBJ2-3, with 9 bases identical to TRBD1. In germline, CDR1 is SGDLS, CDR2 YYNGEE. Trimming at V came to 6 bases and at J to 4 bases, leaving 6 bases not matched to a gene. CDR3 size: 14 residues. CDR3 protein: CASTKDRGSDTQYF. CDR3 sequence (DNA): TGTGCCAGCACCAAGGACAGGGGTTCAGATACGCAGTATTTT.

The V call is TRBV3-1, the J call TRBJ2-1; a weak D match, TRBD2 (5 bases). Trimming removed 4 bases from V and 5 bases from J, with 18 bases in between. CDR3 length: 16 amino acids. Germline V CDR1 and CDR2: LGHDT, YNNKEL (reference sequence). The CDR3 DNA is TGTGCCAGCAGCCCAGAGGTACTAGAGCAAGACAATGAGCAGTTCTTC. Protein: CASSPEVLEQDNEQFF.

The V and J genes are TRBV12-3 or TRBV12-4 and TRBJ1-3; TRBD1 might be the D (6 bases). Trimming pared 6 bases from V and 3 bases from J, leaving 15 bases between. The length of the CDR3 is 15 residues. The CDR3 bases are TGTGCCAGCAGGAACAGGGAAAGCTTTGGAAACACCATATATTTT. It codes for CASRNRESFGNTIYF.

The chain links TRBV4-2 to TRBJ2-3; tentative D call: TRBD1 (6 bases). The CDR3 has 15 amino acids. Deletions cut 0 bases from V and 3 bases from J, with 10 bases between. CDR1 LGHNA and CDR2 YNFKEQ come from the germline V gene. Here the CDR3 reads CASSQENRETDTQYF. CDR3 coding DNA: TGTGCCAGCAGCCAAGAGAACAGGGAAACAGATACGCAGTATTTT.